The source of this T cell receptor (beta chain) is a study of radiotherapy plus CTLA-4 blockade in lung cancer. CDR3 length: 16 residues. The germline V gene has CDR1 LNHDA and CDR2 SQIVND (reference sequence). Trimming removed 8 bases from V and 1 base from J; junction bases left unmatched: 13. Only in-frame clones appear in the TCRdb table, and some are missing; sequencing was by immunoSEQ multiplex PCR. The sample holds roughly 68,000 clones, around 80% seen once. Sample: peripheral blood, taken from a patient treated with radiotherapy plus ipilimumab. This chain links TRBV19 with TRBJ1-1; 7 bases match TRBD1. This TCR derives from a human donor with non-small cell lung cancer who had a complete response to radiotherapy plus ipilimumab. The CDR3 is CASVRSRGSGNTEAFF. DNA for the CDR3: TGTGCCAGTGTACGGTCCAGGGGGTCCGGGAACACTGAAGCTTTCTTT.